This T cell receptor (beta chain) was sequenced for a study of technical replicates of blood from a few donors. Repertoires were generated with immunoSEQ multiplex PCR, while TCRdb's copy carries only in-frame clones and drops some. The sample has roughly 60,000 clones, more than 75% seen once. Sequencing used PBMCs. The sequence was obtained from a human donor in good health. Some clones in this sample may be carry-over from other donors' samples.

CDR3 nucleotides: TGTGCCAGCAGCCGGACAGAAGTCAACACTGAAGCTTTCTTT. It encodes CASSRTEVNTEAFF. The chain has TRBV6-5 and TRBJ1-1; D is perhaps TRBD1 (6 bases). Trimming took off 6 bases at V and 2 bases at J, with 13 bases between the two ends. The CDR3 covers 14 residues. The germline CDR1 and CDR2 sequences are MNHEY and SVGAGI.